The text below deals with one T cell receptor beta chain. Its antigen is not identified. This entry belongs to a study of cytomegalovirus exposure and HLA in healthy donors. Study-wide findings and caveats: Rarity held for most TCR sequences, but there were some public TCRs that occurred in many donors.

The method was immunoSEQ multiplex PCR; TCRdb's version includes in-frame clones alone and lacks a portion of them. The table lists hundreds of thousands of clones, more than 80% of them singletons. CDR1 KGHSH and CDR2 LQKENI come from the germline V gene. The J segment lost 5 bases and the V segment lost 0 bases, leaving 2 bases of the junction unmatched. This CDR3 is built from 15 residues. V usage is TRBV18 and J usage is TRBJ2-1, with 9 bases identical to TRBD2. The sample consisted of PBMCs. The origin of this receptor is a woman younger than 30 in good health and CMV-seronegative. Here the CDR3 DNA reads TGTGCCAGCTCACCACCAGCGGGAGGTCACAATGAGCAGTTCTTC. It codes for CASSPPAGGHNEQFF.